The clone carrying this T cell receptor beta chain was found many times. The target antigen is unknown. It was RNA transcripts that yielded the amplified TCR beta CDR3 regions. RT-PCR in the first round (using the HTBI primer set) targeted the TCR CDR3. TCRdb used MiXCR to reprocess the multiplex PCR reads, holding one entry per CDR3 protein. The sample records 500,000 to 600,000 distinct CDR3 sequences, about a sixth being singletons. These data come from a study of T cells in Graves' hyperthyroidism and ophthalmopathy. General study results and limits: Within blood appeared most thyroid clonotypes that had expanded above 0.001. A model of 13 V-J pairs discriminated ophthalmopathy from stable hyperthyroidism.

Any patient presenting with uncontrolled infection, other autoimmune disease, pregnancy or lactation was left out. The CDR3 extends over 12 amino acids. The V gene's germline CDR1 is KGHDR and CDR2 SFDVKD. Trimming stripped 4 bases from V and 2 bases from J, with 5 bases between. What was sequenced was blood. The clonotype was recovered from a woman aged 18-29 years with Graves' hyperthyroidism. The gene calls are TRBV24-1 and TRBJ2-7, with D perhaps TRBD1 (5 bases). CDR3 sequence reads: CATSEGPYEQYF. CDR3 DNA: TGTGCCACCAGTGAGGGGCCCTACGAGCAGTACTTC.